This is a list of T cell receptor beta chains from one sample in a study of persistence of HIV-infected CD4 T cells. Sequencing used immunoSEQ multiplex PCR; TCRdb keeps in-frame clones, though not all of them. Of approximately 31,000 clones in the sample, roughly 82% were seen once. The antigens for these receptors are not known. This material consisted of CD4+ T cells sorted from PBMCs after approximately 20-hour stimulation, taken from a patient who received antiretroviral therapy. Receptors were obtained from an adult man with HIV who was CMV-seropositive. Both conserved end residues are part of each CDR3.

CDR3	V
CASSVVGADSPLHF	TRBV9
CASSQLALYSTDTQYF	TRBV4-1
CASSLGPERNNEQFF	TRBV7-2
CASSLALARGTDTQYF	TRBV7-3
CASSSLGRHNQPQHF	TRBV6-5
CASSRLDGWPQHF	TRBV3-1/TRBV3-2
CASSRTSGGPTGELFF	TRBV19
CASRDTGKNNSPLHF	TRBV6-5
CASSPGGELFF	TRBV7-8
CASSEARLNTEAFF	TRBV2
CAWSVLGGDYGYTF	TRBV30
CASSLPLDF	TRBV28
CASRLGDRGYGYTF	TRBV5-1
CASSPLRTSGGTDTQYF	TRBV7-7
CASSPPVGDYTF	TRBV19
CASSAGPSGNIQYF	TRBV21-1
CASTPGSSYTGELFF	TRBV7-9
CASIPWVLAPPTTSSDTQYF	TRBV28
CASREGALNNEQFF	TRBV5-1
CASSFPGRTEAFF	TRBV7-9
CASSSADINEQFF	TRBV27
CASSPPGANTEAFF	TRBV18
CASRGGLRTDTQYF	TRBV2
CASSPWQGHTGELFF	TRBV5-1
CASSYANYGYTF	TRBV14
CASRGEQYTEAFF	TRBV5-1
CAISDRTGTYGQYF	TRBV10-3
CAISELRGYSYGYTF	TRBV10-3
CASGQGGGTDTQYF	TRBV28
CASSQGAAGEAEAFF	TRBV4-3
CASRRGTGGYEQYF	TRBV6-1
CAISEVWTENHGYTF	TRBV10-3
CASSPGAASDTQYF	TRBV7-2
CATRSGQGAGEQYF	TRBV24-1
CASSWTNTDTQYF	TRBV9
CASRSGAFTDTQYF	TRBV2